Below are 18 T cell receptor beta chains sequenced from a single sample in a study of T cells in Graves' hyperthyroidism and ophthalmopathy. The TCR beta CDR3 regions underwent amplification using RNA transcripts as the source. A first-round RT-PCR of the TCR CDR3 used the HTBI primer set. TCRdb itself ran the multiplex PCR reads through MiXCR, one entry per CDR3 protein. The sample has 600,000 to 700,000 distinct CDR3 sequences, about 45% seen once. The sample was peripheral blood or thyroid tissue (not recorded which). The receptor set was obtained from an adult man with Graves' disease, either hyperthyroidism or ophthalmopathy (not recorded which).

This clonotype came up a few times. In nucleotides, the CDR3 is TGTGCCAGCATCCTCCTGGGAGGGTCTGAAGCTTTCTTT. Amino acids: CASILLGGSEAFF. The chain has TRBV12-3 or TRBV12-4 and TRBJ1-1; D gene uncertain. The germline V and J ends were trimmed by 7 bases and 6 bases, with 15 bases remaining between them. The CDR3 is made up of 13 amino acids.

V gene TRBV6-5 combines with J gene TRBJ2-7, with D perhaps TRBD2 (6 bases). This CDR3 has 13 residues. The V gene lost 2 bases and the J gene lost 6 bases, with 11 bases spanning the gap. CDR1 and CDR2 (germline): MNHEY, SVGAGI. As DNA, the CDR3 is TGTGCCAGCAGTTACGGGAGGACGCGCGAGCAGTACTTC. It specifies CASSYGRTREQYF.

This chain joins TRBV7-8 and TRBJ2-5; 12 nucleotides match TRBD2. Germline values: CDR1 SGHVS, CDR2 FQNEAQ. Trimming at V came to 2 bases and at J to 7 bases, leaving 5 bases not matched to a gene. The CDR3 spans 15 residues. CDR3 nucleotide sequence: TGTGCCAGCAGCTTAAGACTAGCGGGAGTCGGGACCCAGTACTTC. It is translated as CASSLRLAGVGTQYF.

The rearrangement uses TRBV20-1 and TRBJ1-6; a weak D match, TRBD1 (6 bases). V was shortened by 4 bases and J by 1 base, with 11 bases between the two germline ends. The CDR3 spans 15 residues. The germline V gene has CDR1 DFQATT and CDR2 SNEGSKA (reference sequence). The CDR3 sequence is CSATTGRSYNSPLHF. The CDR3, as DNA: TGCAGTGCTACCACAGGGAGGTCCTATAATTCACCCCTCCACTTT.

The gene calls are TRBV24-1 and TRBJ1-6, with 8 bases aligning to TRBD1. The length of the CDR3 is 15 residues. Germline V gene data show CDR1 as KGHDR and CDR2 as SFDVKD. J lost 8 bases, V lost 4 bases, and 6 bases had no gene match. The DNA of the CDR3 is TGTGCCACCAGTGACAACAGGGACAGGTATTCACCCCTCCACTTT. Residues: CATSDNRDRYSPLHF.

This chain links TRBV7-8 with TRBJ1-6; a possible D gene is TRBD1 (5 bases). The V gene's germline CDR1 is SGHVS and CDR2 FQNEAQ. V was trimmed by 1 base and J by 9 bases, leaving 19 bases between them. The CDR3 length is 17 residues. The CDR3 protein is CASSLVGAGDGGSPLHF. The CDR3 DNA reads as TGTGCCAGCAGCTTAGTAGGGGCAGGTGATGGTGGTTCACCCCTCCACTTT.

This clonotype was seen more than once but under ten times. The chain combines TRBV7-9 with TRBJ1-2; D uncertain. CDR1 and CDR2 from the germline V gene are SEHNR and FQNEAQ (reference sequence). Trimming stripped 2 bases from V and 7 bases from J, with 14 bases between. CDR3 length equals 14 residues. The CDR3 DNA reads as TGTGCCAGCAGCTTAATGGCCGCTATAGTTGGCTACACCTTC. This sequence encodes CASSLMAAIVGYTF.

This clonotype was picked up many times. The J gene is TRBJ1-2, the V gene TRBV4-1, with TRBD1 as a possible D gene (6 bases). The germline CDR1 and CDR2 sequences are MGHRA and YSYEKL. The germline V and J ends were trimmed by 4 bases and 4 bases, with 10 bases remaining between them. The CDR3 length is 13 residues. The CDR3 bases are TGCGCCAGCAGCCTCGGACAGTTCTATGGCTACACCTTC. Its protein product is CASSLGQFYGYTF.

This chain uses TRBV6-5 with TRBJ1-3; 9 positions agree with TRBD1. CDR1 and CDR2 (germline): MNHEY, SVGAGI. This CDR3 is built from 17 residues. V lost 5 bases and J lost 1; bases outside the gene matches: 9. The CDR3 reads CASSPGQGTSSGNTIYF. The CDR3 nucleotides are TGTGCCAGCAGTCCGGGACAGGGAACTTCGTCTGGAAACACCATATATTTT.

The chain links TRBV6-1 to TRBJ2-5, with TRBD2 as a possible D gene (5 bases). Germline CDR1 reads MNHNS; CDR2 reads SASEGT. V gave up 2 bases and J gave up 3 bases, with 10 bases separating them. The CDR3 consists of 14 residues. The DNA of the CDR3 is TGTGCCAGCAGTGAAATCTCCGGGGAAGAGACCCAGTACTTC. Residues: CASSEISGEETQYF.

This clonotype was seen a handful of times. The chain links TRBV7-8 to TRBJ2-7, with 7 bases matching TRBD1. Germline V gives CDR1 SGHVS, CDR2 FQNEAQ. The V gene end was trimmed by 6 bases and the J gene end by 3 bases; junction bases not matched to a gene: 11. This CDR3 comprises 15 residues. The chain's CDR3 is CASRRVGQKNYEQYF. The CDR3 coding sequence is TGTGCCAGCAGACGGGTGGGACAGAAAAACTACGAGCAGTACTTC.

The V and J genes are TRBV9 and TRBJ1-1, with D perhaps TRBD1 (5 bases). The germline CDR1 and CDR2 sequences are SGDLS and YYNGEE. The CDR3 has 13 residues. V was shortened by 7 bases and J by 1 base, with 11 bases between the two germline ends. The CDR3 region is CASLVRANTEAFF. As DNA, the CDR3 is TGTGCCAGCTTAGTCAGGGCGAACACTGAAGCTTTCTTT.

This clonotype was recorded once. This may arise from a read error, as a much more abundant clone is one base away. CDR3 in amino acids: CAGSPGELAQYF. Written as DNA, the CDR3 is TGTGCCGGCAGCCCCGGGGAGTTGGCCCAGTACTTC. This chain links TRBV7-6 with TRBJ2-5; TRBD2 is a possible D gene (5 bases). This CDR3 has 12 residues. Germline V gene data show CDR1 as SGHVS and CDR2 as FNYEAQ.

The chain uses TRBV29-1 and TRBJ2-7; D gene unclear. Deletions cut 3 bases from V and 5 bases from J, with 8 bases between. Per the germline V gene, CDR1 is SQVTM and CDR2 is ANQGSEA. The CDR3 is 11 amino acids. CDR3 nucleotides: TGCAGCGTTGATAAAAACGACGAGCAGTACTTC. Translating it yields CSVDKNDEQYF.

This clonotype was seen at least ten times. CDR3 in DNA: TGTGCCACCAGTGATCCTGGACAGGGGGCCCATGGGGCCAACGTCCTGACTTTC. Residues: CATSDPGQGAHGANVLTF. The V call is TRBV24-1, the J call TRBJ2-6; TRBD1 matches at 11 bases. This CDR3 region has 18 residues. The V gene's germline CDR1 is KGHDR and CDR2 SFDVKD. The trim removed 3 bases at V and 3 bases at J, leaving 6 bases unmatched.

CDR3 protein: CASSIGQGWFYGYTF. The DNA of the CDR3 is TGTGCCAGTAGTATCGGCCAGGGGTGGTTCTATGGCTACACCTTC. The chain couples TRBV19 to TRBJ1-2; D may be TRBD1 (6 bases). The CDR3 has 15 amino acids. The V gene's germline CDR1 is LNHDA and CDR2 SQIVND (reference sequence). V lost 3 bases and J 4 bases, leaving 15 bases between the germline ends.

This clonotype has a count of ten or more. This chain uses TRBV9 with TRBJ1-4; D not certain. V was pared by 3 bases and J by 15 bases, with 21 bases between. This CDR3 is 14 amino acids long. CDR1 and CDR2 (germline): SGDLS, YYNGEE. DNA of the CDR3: TGTGCCAGCAGCGCCACAGTGATCGCCCCTTATTTGTTTTTT. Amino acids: CASSATVIAPYLFF.

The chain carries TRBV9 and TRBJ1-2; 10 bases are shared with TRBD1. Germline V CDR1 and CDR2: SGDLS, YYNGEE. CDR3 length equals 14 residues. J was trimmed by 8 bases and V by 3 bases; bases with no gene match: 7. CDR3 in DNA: TGTGCCAGCAGCGCAGGGGACAGGGGAAGAGGCTACACCTTC. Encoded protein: CASSAGDRGRGYTF.